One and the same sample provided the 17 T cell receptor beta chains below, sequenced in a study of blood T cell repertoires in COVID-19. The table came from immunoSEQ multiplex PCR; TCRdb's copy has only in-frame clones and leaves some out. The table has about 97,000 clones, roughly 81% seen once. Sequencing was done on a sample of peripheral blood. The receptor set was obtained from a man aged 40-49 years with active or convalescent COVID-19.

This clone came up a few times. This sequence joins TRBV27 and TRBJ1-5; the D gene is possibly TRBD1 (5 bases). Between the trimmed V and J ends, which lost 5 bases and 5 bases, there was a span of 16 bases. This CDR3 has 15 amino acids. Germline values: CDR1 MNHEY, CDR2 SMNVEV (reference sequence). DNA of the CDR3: TGTGCCAGCAGTCCCGGACGGGGGGTGTATCAGCCCCAGCATTTT. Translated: CASSPGRGVYQPQHF.

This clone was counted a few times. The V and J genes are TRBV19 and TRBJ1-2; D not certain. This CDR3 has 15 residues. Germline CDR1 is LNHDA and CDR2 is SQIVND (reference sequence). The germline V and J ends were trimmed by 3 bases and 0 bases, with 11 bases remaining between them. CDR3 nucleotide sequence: TGTGCCAGTAGTATGGTTGAGGTTACTAACTATGGCTACACCTTC. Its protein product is CASSMVEVTNYGYTF.

Here the CDR3 DNA reads TGTGCCAGCTCTTCACAGAGCTCCTATAATTCACCCCTCCACTTT. Amino acids: CASSSQSSYNSPLHF. This rearrangement joins TRBV7-6 to TRBJ1-6; D gene uncertain. The CDR3 consists of 15 residues. V gave up 8 bases and J gave up 0 bases, with 11 bases separating them. Germline values: CDR1 SGHVS, CDR2 FNYEAQ.

The chain's CDR3 is CASSQNRGLNEKLFF. CDR3 bases: TGTGCCAGCAGCCAGAACAGGGGGCTAAATGAAAAACTGTTTTTT. This chain links TRBV3-1 (or the pseudogene TRBV3-2) with TRBJ1-4, with 9 bases that match TRBD1. Germline V gene data show CDR1 as LGHDT and CDR2 as YNNKEL (reference sequence). The CDR3 runs to 15 residues. The V gene end was trimmed by 3 bases and the J gene end by 5 bases; junction bases not matched to a gene: 4.

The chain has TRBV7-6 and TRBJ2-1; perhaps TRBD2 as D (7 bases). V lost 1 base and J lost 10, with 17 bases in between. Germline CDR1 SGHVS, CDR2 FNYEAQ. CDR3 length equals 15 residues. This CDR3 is CASSLDTGGLGEQFF. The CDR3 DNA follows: TGTGCCAGCAGCTTAGACACGGGGGGCCTAGGGGAGCAGTTCTTC.

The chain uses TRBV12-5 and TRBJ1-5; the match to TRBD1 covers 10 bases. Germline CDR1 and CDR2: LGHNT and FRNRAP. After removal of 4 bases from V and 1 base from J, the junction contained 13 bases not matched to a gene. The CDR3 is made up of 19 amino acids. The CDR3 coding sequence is TGTGCTAGTGGTTCATCACCCCGGGACAGGGGTGTGAGCAATCAGCCCCAGCATTTT. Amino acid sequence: CASGSSPRDRGVSNQPQHF.

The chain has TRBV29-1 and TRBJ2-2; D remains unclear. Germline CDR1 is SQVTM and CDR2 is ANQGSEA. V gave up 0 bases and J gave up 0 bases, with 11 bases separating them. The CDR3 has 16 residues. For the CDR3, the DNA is TGCAGCGTTGAAGAAGTCTCTACCGCGAACACCGGGGAGCTGTTTTTT. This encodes CSVEEVSTANTGELFF.

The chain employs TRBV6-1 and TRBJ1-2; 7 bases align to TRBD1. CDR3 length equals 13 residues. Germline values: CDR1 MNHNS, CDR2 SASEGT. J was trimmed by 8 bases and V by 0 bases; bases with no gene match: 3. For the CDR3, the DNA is TGTGCCAGCAGTGAAGCAAACAGGGGAGGCTACACCTTC. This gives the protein CASSEANRGGYTF.

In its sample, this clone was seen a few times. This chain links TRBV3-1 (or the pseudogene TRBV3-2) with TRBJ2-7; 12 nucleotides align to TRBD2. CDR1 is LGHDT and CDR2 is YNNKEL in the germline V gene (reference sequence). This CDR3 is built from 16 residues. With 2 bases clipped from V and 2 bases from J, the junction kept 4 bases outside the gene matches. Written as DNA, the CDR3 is TGTGCCAGCAGCCAACCACGACTAGCGGGGGCCTACGAGCAGTACTTC. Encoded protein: CASSQPRLAGAYEQYF.

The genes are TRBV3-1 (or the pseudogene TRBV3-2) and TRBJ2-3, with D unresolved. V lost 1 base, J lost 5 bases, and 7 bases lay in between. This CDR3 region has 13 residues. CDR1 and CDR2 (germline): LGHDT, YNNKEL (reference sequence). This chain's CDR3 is CASSQGLLDTQYF. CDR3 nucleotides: TGTGCCAGCAGCCAAGGATTACTAGATACGCAGTATTTT.

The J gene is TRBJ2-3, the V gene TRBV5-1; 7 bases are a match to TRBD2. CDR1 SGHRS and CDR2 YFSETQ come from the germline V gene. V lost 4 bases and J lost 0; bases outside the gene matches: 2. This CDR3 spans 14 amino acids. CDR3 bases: TGCGCCAGCAGCAGGGAGGGCAGCACAGATACGCAGTATTTT. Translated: CASSREGSTDTQYF.

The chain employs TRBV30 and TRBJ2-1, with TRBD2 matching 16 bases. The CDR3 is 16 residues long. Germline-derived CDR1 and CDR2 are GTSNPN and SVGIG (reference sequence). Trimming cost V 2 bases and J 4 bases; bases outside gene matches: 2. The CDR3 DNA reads TGTGCCTGGAGTTTGGGACTAGCGGGGGGGTACAATGAGCAGTTCTTC. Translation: CAWSLGLAGGYNEQFF.

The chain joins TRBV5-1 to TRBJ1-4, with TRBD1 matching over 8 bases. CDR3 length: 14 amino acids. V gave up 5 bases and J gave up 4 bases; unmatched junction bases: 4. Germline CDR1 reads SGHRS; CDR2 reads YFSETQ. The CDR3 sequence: CASSRTGFNEKLFF. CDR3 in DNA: TGCGCCAGCAGTAGGACAGGGTTTAATGAAAAACTGTTTTTT.

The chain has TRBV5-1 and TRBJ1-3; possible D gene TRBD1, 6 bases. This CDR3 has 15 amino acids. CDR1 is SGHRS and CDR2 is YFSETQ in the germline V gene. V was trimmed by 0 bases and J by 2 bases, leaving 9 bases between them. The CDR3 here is CASSLVTGAGNTIYF. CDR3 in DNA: TGCGCCAGCAGCTTGGTGACAGGCGCTGGAAACACCATATATTTT.

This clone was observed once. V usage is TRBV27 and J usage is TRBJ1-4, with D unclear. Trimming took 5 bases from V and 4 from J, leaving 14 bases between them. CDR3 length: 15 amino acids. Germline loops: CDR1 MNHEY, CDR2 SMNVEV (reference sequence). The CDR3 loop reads CASSVKTPGNEKLFF. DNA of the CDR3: TGTGCCAGCAGTGTAAAGACGCCAGGTAATGAAAAACTGTTTTTT.

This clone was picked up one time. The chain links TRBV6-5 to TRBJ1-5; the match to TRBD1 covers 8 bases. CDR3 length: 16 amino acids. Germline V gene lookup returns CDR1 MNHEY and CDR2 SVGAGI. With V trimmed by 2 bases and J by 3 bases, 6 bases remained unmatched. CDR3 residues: CASSYAQGAYNQPQHF. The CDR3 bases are TGTGCCAGCAGTTACGCCCAGGGGGCTTACAATCAGCCCCAGCATTTT.

In DNA, the CDR3 is TGTGCCAGCGGGGGCAGATCATCTGAAGCTTTCTTT. This encodes CASGGRSSEAFF. This chain connects TRBV12-3 or TRBV12-4 to TRBJ1-1; TRBD1 is a possible D gene (6 bases). V gave up 8 bases and J gave up 6 bases, with 13 bases separating them. The length of the CDR3 is 12 residues.